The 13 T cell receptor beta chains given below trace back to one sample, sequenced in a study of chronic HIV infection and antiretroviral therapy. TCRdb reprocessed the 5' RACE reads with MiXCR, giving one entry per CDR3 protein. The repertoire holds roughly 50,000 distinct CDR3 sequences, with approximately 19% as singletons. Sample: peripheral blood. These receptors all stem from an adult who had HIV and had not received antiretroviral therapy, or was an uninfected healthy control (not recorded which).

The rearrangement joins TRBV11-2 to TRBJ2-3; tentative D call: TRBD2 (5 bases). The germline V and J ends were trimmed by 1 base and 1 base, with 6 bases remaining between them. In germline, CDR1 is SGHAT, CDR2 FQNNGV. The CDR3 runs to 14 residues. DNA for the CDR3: TGTGCCAGCAGCTTAGTCGGGGGCACAGATACGCAGTATTTT. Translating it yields CASSLVGGTDTQYF.

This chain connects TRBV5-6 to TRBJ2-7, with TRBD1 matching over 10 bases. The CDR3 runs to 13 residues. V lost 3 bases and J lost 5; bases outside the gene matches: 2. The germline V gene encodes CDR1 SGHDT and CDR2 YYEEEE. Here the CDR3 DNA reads TGTGCCAGCAGCTGGGGGACAGGGGACGAGCAGTACTTC. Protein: CASSWGTGDEQYF.

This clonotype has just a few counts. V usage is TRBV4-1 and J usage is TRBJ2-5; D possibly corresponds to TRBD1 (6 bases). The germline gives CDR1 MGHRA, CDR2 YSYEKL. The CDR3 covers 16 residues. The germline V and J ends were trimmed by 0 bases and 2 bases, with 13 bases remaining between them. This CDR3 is CASSQDQTGWQETQYF. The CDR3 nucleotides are TGCGCCAGCAGCCAAGATCAAACAGGGTGGCAAGAGACCCAGTACTTC.

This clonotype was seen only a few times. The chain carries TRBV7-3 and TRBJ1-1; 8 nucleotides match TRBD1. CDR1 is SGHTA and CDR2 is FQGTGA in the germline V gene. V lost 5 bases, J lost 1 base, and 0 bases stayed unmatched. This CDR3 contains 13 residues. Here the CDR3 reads CASSGQGNTEAFF. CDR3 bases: TGTGCCAGCAGCGGACAGGGGAACACTGAAGCTTTCTTT.

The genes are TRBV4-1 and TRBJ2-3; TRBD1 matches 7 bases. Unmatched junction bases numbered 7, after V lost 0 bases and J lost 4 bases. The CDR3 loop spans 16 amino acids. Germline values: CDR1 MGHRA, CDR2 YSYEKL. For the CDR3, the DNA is TGCGCCAGCAGCCAAGAGACGACAGGGACCCCAGATACGCAGTATTTT. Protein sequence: CASSQETTGTPDTQYF.

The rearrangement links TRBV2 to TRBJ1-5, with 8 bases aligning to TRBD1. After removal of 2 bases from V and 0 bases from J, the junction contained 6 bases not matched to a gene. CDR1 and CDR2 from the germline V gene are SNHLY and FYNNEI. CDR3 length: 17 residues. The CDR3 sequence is CASSEQTGALSNQPQHF. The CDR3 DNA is TGTGCCAGCAGTGAACAGACAGGGGCTCTTAGCAATCAGCCCCAGCATTTT.

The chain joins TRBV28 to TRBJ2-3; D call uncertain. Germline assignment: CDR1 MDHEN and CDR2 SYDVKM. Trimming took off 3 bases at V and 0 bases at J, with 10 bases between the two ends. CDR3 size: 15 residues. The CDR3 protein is CASSFLAVSTDTQYF. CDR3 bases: TGTGCCAGCAGTTTTTTGGCGGTTAGCACAGATACGCAGTATTTT.

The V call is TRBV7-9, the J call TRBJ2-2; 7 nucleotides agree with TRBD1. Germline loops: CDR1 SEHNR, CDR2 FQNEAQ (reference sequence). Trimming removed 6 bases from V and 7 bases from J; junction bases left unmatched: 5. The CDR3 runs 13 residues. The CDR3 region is CASSPDRDGELFF. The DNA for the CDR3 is TGTGCCAGCAGTCCAGACAGGGACGGGGAGCTGTTTTTT.

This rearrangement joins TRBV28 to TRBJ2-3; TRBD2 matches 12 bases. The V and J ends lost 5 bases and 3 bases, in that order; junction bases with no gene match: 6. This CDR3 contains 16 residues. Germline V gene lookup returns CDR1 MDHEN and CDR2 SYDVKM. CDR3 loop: CASSRRLAGVTDTQYF. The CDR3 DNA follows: TGTGCCAGCAGTCGGAGACTAGCGGGAGTAACAGATACGCAGTATTTT.

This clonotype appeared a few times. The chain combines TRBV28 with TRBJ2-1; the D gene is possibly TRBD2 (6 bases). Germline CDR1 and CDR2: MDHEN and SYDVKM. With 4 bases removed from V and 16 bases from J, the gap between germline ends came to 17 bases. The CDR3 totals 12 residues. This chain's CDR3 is CASSSAPGAKFF. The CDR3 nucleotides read TGTGCCAGCAGTTCTGCTCCGGGAGCAAAATTCTTC. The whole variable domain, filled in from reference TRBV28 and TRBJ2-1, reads DVKVTQSSRYLVKRTGEKVFLECVQDMDHENMFWYRQDPGLGLRLIYFSYDVKMKEKGDIPEGYSVSREKKERFSLILESASTNQTSMYLCASSSAPGAKFFGPGTRLTVL.

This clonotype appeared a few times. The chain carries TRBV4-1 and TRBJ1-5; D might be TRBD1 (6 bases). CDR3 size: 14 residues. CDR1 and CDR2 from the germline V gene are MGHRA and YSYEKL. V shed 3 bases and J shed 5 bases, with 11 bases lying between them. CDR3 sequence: CASSHTGSDQPQHF. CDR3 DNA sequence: TGCGCCAGCAGCCACACAGGGTCGGATCAGCCCCAGCATTTT.

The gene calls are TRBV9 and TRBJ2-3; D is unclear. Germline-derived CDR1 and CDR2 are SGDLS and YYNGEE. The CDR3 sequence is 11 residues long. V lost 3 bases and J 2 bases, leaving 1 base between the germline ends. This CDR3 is CASSDTDTQYF. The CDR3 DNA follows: TGTGCCAGCAGCGACACAGATACGCAGTATTTT.

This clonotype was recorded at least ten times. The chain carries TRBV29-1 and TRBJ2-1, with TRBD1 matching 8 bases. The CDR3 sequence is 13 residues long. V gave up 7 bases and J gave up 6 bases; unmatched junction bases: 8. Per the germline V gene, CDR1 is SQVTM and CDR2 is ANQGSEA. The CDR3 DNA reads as TGCAGCGACTCTTTCCAGGGGGCCAATGAGCAGTTCTTC. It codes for CSDSFQGANEQFF.